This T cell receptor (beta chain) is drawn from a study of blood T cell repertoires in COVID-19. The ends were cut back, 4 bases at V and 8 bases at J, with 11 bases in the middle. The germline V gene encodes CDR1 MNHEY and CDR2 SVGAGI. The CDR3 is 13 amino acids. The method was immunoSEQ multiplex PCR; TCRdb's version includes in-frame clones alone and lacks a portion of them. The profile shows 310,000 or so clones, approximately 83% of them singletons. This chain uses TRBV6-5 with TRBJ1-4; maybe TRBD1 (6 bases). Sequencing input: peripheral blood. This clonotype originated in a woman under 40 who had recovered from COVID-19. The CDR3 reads CASSSLDREKLFF. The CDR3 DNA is TGTGCCAGCAGTTCCCTGGACAGAGAAAAACTGTTTTTT.